These 7 T cell receptor beta chains were all obtained from the same sample, sequenced in a study of shared clonotypes between healthy human individuals. Clones were sequenced by immunoSEQ multiplex PCR, and TCRdb holds only the in-frame ones, with some missing. The table has some 2,400,000 clones, approximately 96% seen once; the top ten hold 0.1% to 0.15%. The material sequenced was naive CD4+ T cells sorted from blood. Subset reported: CD45RA+ positively selected. All receptors derive from a man between 18 and 35 years old in good health.

This chain uses TRBV6-1 with TRBJ1-1; 8 nucleotides agree with TRBD1. V lost 2 bases to trimming and J lost 4 bases; unmatched junction nucleotides: 3. Germline lookup yields CDR1 MNHNS and CDR2 SASEGT. The CDR3 has 14 residues. CDR3 bases: TGTGCCAGCAGTGAACAGGGGGCGCGCACTGAAGCTTTCTTT. This codes for CASSEQGARTEAFF.

This clone showed up just a few times. J is TRBJ1-1 and V is TRBV30; a possible D gene is TRBD1 (5 bases). The CDR3 spans 13 residues. Trimming took 1 base from V and 3 from J, leaving 9 bases between them. The V gene's germline CDR1 is GTSNPN and CDR2 SVGIG (reference sequence). CDR3 residues: CAWSGTLYTEAFF. The CDR3 DNA follows: TGTGCCTGGAGTGGGACACTTTACACTGAAGCTTTCTTT.

The chain links TRBV7-2 to TRBJ2-5, with D perhaps matching TRBD2 (8 bases). Per the germline V gene, CDR1 is SGHTA and CDR2 is FQGNSA. Trimming took off 10 bases at V and 5 bases at J, with 14 bases between the two ends. There are 12 residues in the CDR3. The CDR3 reads CATGGGRETQYF. CDR3 DNA: TGTGCCACGGGAGGGGGCCGGGAGACCCAGTACTTC.

V is TRBV19 and J is TRBJ2-5; 7 nucleotides align to TRBD2. V was pared by 3 bases and J by 5 bases, with 12 bases of the junction left unmatched. This CDR3 is 16 amino acids long. Germline CDR1 LNHDA, CDR2 SQIVND (reference sequence). CDR3 in amino acids: CASSMNWAGVGETQYF. The CDR3 DNA reads TGTGCCAGTAGTATGAACTGGGCGGGAGTGGGGGAGACCCAGTACTTC.

V is TRBV6-5 and J is TRBJ2-7; the D is unclear. V was pared by 0 bases and J by 2 bases, with 2 bases between. The germline gives CDR1 MNHEY, CDR2 SVGAGI. The length of the CDR3 is 12 residues. The CDR3 spells CASSYSAYEQYF. The CDR3 DNA reads as TGTGCCAGCAGTTACTCAGCCTACGAGCAGTACTTC.

V usage is TRBV6-6 and J usage is TRBJ2-5, with 7 bases aligning to TRBD1. This CDR3 has 13 residues. Germline V gives CDR1 MNHNY, CDR2 SVGAGI (reference sequence). V was pared by 6 bases and J by 5 bases, with 6 bases of the junction left unmatched. The CDR3 reads CASSIQGSETQYF. The CDR3 DNA is TGTGCCAGCAGCATACAGGGGTCTGAGACCCAGTACTTC.

The chain has TRBV7-2 and TRBJ2-7; 14 bases map to TRBD2. Trimming took 1 base from V and 4 from J; bases not matched to a gene: 6. The CDR3 loop spans 17 amino acids. CDR1 and CDR2 from the germline V gene are SGHTA and FQGNSA. The CDR3 loop is CASSLVGLAGVWYEQYF. CDR3 coding DNA: TGTGCCAGCAGCTTAGTGGGACTAGCGGGAGTATGGTACGAGCAGTACTTC.